This TCR beta chain was recorded in a study of blood T cell repertoires in COVID-19. The CDR3 is 15 residues long. The V end was cut by 2 bases, the J end by 2 bases, with 11 bases between. Per the germline V gene, CDR1 is SGDLS and CDR2 is YYNGEE. Produced via immunoSEQ multiplex PCR; TCRdb's table is partial and in-frame only. The sample comprises roughly 190,000 clones, roughly 82% of which are singletons, and roughly 5% rests with the top ten. Participants reported their clinical history, and cohort assignment relied on those reports. The chain couples TRBV9 to TRBJ1-3; TRBD1 is a possible D gene (5 bases). The material sequenced was PBMCs or T cells enriched from blood (not recorded which). This TCR was recovered from a woman aged 55-75 years with acute COVID-19. The CDR3 bases are TGTGCCAGCAGCGTGGGGGGGAATACTGGAAACACCATATATTTT. Its protein is CASSVGGNTGNTIYF.